This TCR beta chain was sequenced for a study of T-cell reconstitution after alpha-beta-depleted transplantation in children. This clonotype was detected ten times or more. Its target is unknown. Overall study results and limits: Reportedly, only several hundred clones from non-depleted graft cells drove alpha-beta T-cell counts at about two months. Surviving recipient T cells and thymic progenitors accounted for the high day-60 TCRbeta diversity observed in some patients. Hyperexpanded clones declined; after one year, newly produced T cells mostly supplied diversity.

A library of TCRbeta sequences, prepared with unique molecular identifiers, was generated. In TCRdb, the PCR reads were re-called with MiXCR into one record per CDR3 protein. The sample holds about 260,000 distinct CDR3 sequences, roughly 7.7% seen once. The CDR3 is 12 residues long. The V end lost 2 bases, the J end lost 10 bases, and 8 bases lay between the germline ends. The sequence came from a male patient younger than 18 who had a stem cell transplant for acute lymphoblastic leukemia, so the T cells may come from the graft donor. The material was PBMCs, mostly from graft donor cells, obtained 180 days after TCRalphabeta/CD19-depleted stem cell transplant. The chain employs TRBV12-3 or TRBV12-4 and TRBJ1-4, with D possibly being TRBD1 (5 bases). The CDR3 loop reads CASSLRGTKLFF. In nucleotides, the CDR3 is TGTGCCAGCAGTTTAAGGGGTACAAAACTGTTTTTT.